This T cell receptor beta chain was recorded in a study of monozygotic twins with inflammatory bowel disease. The CDR3 consists of 15 residues. Germline V gene lookup returns CDR1 SNHLY and CDR2 FYNNEI. TCRdb reprocessed the 5' RACE reads and reports one entry per CDR3 protein, with no DNA. The table lists some 330,000 distinct CDR3 sequences. The chain has TRBV2 and TRBJ1-2. What was sequenced was blood. This TCR was recovered from a human donor with ulcerative colitis or Crohn's disease, or a healthy co-twin of an affected twin (not recorded which). The CDR3 loop reads CASSVRQGGGNGYTF.